A single TCR beta chain is shown here with its context. The data were taken from a study of blood T cell repertoires in COVID-19. The data were produced by immunoSEQ multiplex PCR, yet TCRdb's version contains in-frame clones alone and is incomplete. This table holds 300,000 to 350,000 clones, about nine tenths found once. Germline CDR1 reads SGHTA; CDR2 reads FQGNSA. This CDR3 contains 15 residues. V dropped 6 bases and J dropped 4; count of bases not matched to a gene: 6. This TCR came from a woman aged 65 to 85 with COVID-19, enrolled during active disease. The specimen sequenced was peripheral blood. The chain employs TRBV7-2 and TRBJ1-1; 12 positions match TRBD1. CDR3 nucleotide sequence: TGTGCCAGCAGATTTACGGGACAGGGGGCCACTGAAGCTTTCTTT. Its protein is CASRFTGQGATEAFF.